This TCR beta chain was retrieved from a study of identical twins. Study-level findings and limits: Compared with unrelated sharing, twin-shared out-of-frame alpha sequences had more low-probability sequences.

The ends were cut back, 5 bases at V and 5 bases at J, with 13 bases in the middle. The CDR3 is 13 amino acids. Germline values: CDR1 DFQATT, CDR2 SNEGSKA (reference sequence). TCRdb re-analysed the 5' RACE reads in MiXCR, keeping a single row per CDR3 protein. The data show hundreds of thousands of distinct CDR3 sequences, approximately 7.9% seen once. Points on this clonotype: Its specificity is unknown.

The data were also submitted as part of a second study, on yellow fever vaccine responses in identical twins.

This clonotype originated in a woman younger than 35 in good health. The chain is built from TRBV20-1 and TRBJ2-1, with D maybe TRBD2 (6 bases). The sample comprised CD8+ T cells sorted from blood. This chain's CDR3 is CSAQGGWDNEQFF. The CDR3 DNA follows: TGCAGTGCTCAGGGAGGTTGGGACAATGAGCAGTTCTTC.